Below, 18 T cell receptor beta chains from the same sample are listed, as sequenced in a study of blood T cell repertoires in COVID-19. Sequenced by immunoSEQ multiplex PCR; TCRdb stores in-frame clones only, minus some. The repertoire has about 520,000 clones, 80% to 90% of them found once; the top ten carry about 3.2%. Specimen: peripheral blood. These receptors all come from a human donor in a cohort sampled during active COVID-19.

A single count supports this clone. The rearrangement links TRBV30 to TRBJ1-2; D is undetermined. The CDR3 loop spans 13 amino acids. Germline V gene sequence: CDR1 GTSNPN, CDR2 SVGIG (reference sequence). Trimming removed 3 bases from V and 7 bases from J, with 15 bases in between. CDR3: CAWSPSSPGGYTF. DNA for the CDR3: TGTGCCTGGAGCCCTTCTAGTCCGGGTGGCTACACCTTC. The full variable domain, its missing parts supplied by reference TRBV30 and TRBJ1-2, is SQTIHQWPATLVQPVGSPLSLECTVEGTSNPNLYWYRQAAGRGLQLLFYSVGIGQISSEVPQNLSASRPQDRQFILSSKKLLLSDSGFYLCAWSPSSPGGYTFGSGTRLTVV.

The table lists this clone with a few counts. This chain joins TRBV2 and TRBJ2-1; maybe TRBD2 (6 bases). This CDR3 comprises 14 residues. V gave up 5 bases and J gave up 3 bases, with 11 bases separating them. Germline-derived CDR1 and CDR2 are SNHLY and FYNNEI. In DNA form, the CDR3 reads TGTGCCAGCAGTCCGGGACTCAGCTACAATGAGCAGTTCTTC. Amino acid sequence: CASSPGLSYNEQFF.

The rearrangement joins TRBV7-2 to TRBJ2-7; D possibly corresponds to TRBD1 (5 bases). Germline V gene data show CDR1 as SGHTA and CDR2 as FQGNSA. The CDR3 sequence is 14 residues long. Trimming cost V 2 bases and J 0 bases, with 8 bases left between them. The chain's CDR3 is CASSLYQGSYEQYF. The CDR3 DNA reads TGTGCCAGCAGCTTATATCAGGGCTCCTACGAGCAGTACTTC.

This clone was detected once. The J gene is TRBJ1-1, the V gene TRBV30; D is unclear. The CDR3 extends over 13 amino acids. The germline V gene has CDR1 GTSNPN and CDR2 SVGIG (reference sequence). Trimming took 2 bases from V and 1 from J, leaving 8 bases between them. CDR3 region: CAWSPTRNTEAFF. CDR3 coding DNA: TGTGCCTGGAGTCCAACGAGGAACACTGAAGCTTTCTTT.

The chain joins TRBV7-2 to TRBJ2-7; 8 bases line up with TRBD1. V lost 5 bases, J lost 2 bases, and 8 bases stayed unmatched. The CDR3 spans 15 residues. CDR1 is SGHTA, CDR2 FQGNSA, per germline. In DNA form, the CDR3 reads TGTGCCAGCAGCGCCGGGACAGGACAAACCTACGAGCAGTACTTC. Translated, it gives CASSAGTGQTYEQYF.

In DNA, the CDR3 is TGTGCCAGCAGCAAAGCTGTGACCAGGGAAGGAGAAGAGCAGTTCTTC. Amino acids: CASSKAVTREGEEQFF. The chain combines TRBV21-1 with TRBJ2-1; the table's TRBD1 call for D was not verified on the DNA. TRBV21-1 is classified as a pseudogene. This CDR3 region has 16 residues.

The gene calls are TRBV5-4 and TRBJ2-5, with D hard to call. The germline V gene encodes CDR1 SGHNT and CDR2 YYREEE (reference sequence). This CDR3 has 13 amino acids. The ends were cut back, 4 bases at V and 3 bases at J, with 10 bases in the middle. The CDR3 reads CASSLYHEETQYF. CDR3 nucleotide sequence: TGTGCCAGCAGCCTCTATCACGAAGAGACCCAGTACTTC.

V and J are TRBV11-2 and TRBJ2-7; perhaps TRBD2 as D (5 bases). This CDR3 is 12 amino acids long. Deletions cut 3 bases from V and 6 bases from J, with 9 bases between. Germline V lookup: CDR1 SGHAT, CDR2 FQNNGV. The CDR3 DNA reads as TGTGCCAGCAGCTTTCAAGGAGGCGAGCAGTACTTC. Encoded protein: CASSFQGGEQYF.

V and J are TRBV6-5 and TRBJ2-7, with 10 bases fitting TRBD1. The V segment lost 6 bases and the J segment 7 bases; nucleotides outside the gene matches: 9. This CDR3 region has 14 residues. Germline CDR1 is MNHEY and CDR2 is SVGAGI. The DNA for the CDR3 is TGTGCCAGCAGGCCGGGACAGGGGACAGGGGAGCAGTACTTC. Translated: CASRPGQGTGEQYF.

The chain carries TRBV14 and TRBJ2-3, with 8 bases fitting TRBD1. Germline CDR1 is SGHDN and CDR2 is FVKESK. Unmatched junction bases numbered 3, after V lost 3 bases and J lost 4 bases. This CDR3 contains 14 residues. The CDR3 region is CASSQDRVSDTQYF. The CDR3 DNA sequence: TGTGCCAGCAGCCAGGACAGGGTATCAGATACGCAGTATTTT.

The V gene is TRBV6-1, the J gene TRBJ2-5; 9 bases match TRBD2. The V gene end was trimmed by 3 bases and the J gene end by 1 base; junction bases not matched to a gene: 9. The germline CDR1 and CDR2 sequences are MNHNS and SASEGT. The CDR3 length is 17 residues. The CDR3 reads CASSESLAGTIQETQYF. CDR3 nucleotide sequence: TGTGCCAGCAGTGAGTCGCTAGCGGGGACGATCCAAGAGACCCAGTACTTC.

The chain has TRBV6-6 and TRBJ2-5; 11 bases fit TRBD2. Trimming took 6 bases from V and 12 from J; bases not matched to a gene: 15. This CDR3 spans 15 amino acids. Per the germline V gene, CDR1 is MNHNY and CDR2 is SVGAGI (reference sequence). CDR3 DNA sequence: TGTGCCAGCAGCGCCGGGAGGGGACTAGCGGACCTAGAGTACTTC. Residues: CASSAGRGLADLEYF.

The chain recombines TRBV2 with TRBJ2-3; 10 bases are shared with TRBD1. The germline V gene has CDR1 SNHLY and CDR2 FYNNEI. The CDR3 is 15 residues long. Trimming at V came to 6 bases and at J to 4 bases, leaving 7 bases not matched to a gene. CDR3 sequence reads: CASSVDRGHSDTQYF. The CDR3 DNA sequence: TGTGCCAGCAGCGTCGACAGGGGGCACTCAGATACGCAGTATTTT.

The chain recombines TRBV2 with TRBJ2-7, with 8 positions matching TRBD2. Germline assignment: CDR1 SNHLY and CDR2 FYNNEI. This CDR3 is built from 15 residues. V lost 3 bases and J lost 4; bases outside the gene matches: 8. This chain's CDR3 is CASSDIAGRGYEQYF. CDR3 DNA sequence: TGTGCCAGCAGTGATATAGCGGGAAGAGGGTACGAGCAGTACTTC. Based on the CDR3 plus reference TRBV2 and TRBJ2-7, the full variable domain is EPEVTQTPSHQVTQMGQEVILRCVPISNHLYFYWYRQILGQKVEFLVSFYNNEISEKSEIFDDQFSVERPDGSNFTLKIRSTKLEDSAMYFCASSDIAGRGYEQYFGPGTRLTVT.

The rearrangement links TRBV3-1 (or the pseudogene TRBV3-2) to TRBJ2-1; no clear D. Germline CDR1 is LGHDT and CDR2 is YNNKEL (reference sequence). The CDR3 extends over 16 amino acids. Trimming removed 0 bases from V and 0 bases from J, with 9 bases in between. CDR3 nucleotide sequence: TGTGCCAGCAGCCAAGATCTCAGGCGCTCCTACAATGAGCAGTTCTTC. Translating gives CASSQDLRRSYNEQFF.

V gene TRBV5-6 combines with J gene TRBJ2-1; 8 nucleotides align to TRBD1. Per the germline V gene, CDR1 is SGHDT and CDR2 is YYEEEE. V shed 5 bases, J shed 7 bases, and the junction held 14 bases outside the gene matches. CDR3 length: 16 amino acids. For the CDR3, the DNA is TGTGCCAGCAGTCTACTCGGCAGGGGGCAGAGAAATGAGCAGTTCTTC. Its translation: CASSLLGRGQRNEQFF.

In the case of this clone: At one boundary the junction diverges from the germline segment, which might be a read error. V gene TRBV7-3 combines with J gene TRBJ2-7, with 9 bases fitting TRBD1. Germline loops: CDR1 SGHTA, CDR2 FQGTGA. The CDR3 is made up of 15 amino acids. The CDR3 nucleotides read TGTGCCAGCAGCCTAACCGGGACAGGGTCCTACGAGCAGTACTTC. Protein product: CASSLTGTGSYEQYF.

This chain uses TRBV27 with TRBJ2-7; D not resolved. This CDR3 has 15 residues. The V end lost 2 bases, the J end lost 3 bases, and 14 bases lay between the germline ends. CDR1 MNHEY and CDR2 SMNVEV come from the germline V gene (reference sequence). The chain's CDR3 is CASSLLERAHYEQYF. CDR3 nucleotide sequence: TGTGCCAGCAGTTTACTGGAGCGAGCACACTACGAGCAGTACTTC.